This T cell receptor (beta chain) was identified during a study of blood T cell repertoires in COVID-19. Background on the study: Samples representing acute and convalescent COVID-19 were sourced from the United States, Italy and Spain. The analysed material was cDNA or gDNA that came from T cells, B-cell-depleted T cells, or PBMCs.

This clone was found once. Germline V gene data show CDR1 as LGHNT and CDR2 as FRNRAP. The CDR3 has 17 residues. Trimming shortened V by 0 bases and J by 0 bases, and 12 bases separated the two germline ends. In the authors' workflow: The assay estimated nucleated cells by amplifying reference gene primers. Some clones are missing from TCRdb's copy, which holds only in-frame ones; the method was immunoSEQ multiplex PCR. The D gene and trimming were derived from the DNA, and the V and J assignments and clone size from that table. The sample yields fewer than 200,000 clones, about 87% seen once. The clonotype comes from a man aged 55 to 69 with acute or convalescent COVID-19. This rearrangement joins TRBV12-5 to TRBJ1-3; D gene ambiguous. The sample comprised peripheral blood. CDR3 sequence: CASGLVLTEGSGNTIYF. The CDR3 coding sequence is TGTGCTAGTGGTTTGGTACTAACGGAGGGCTCTGGAAACACCATATATTTT.